This is a list of T cell receptor beta chains from one sample in a study of T cell responses to AZD1222 COVID-19 vaccine. Clones were read by immunoSEQ multiplex PCR, and TCRdb kept only the in-frame ones, dropping some. The table has some 90,000 clones, over 75% seen once; the top ten hold 10% to 15%. The sample here was peripheral blood, taken on day 0 of AZD1222 vaccination. These receptors were collected from an adult in good health. Both conserved end residues are part of each CDR3. Each record gives: clone size, J gene, D gene, V gene, CDR3 DNA, CDR3 protein. D genes are given only for firm matches. A row's size may be missing; if present it is once, few, many or a size class.

>.|TRBJ2-3|.|TRBV27
TGTGCCAGCAGTGGGGGGTTACTAGGGTCTACGCAGTATTTT
CASSGGLLGSTQYF
>.|TRBJ1-4|.|TRBV6-1
TGTGCCAGCAGTGAGAGGCCGATTAATGAAAAACTGTTTTTT
CASSERPINEKLFF
>.|TRBJ1-2|.|TRBV27
TGTGCCAGCAAGGGATGGGTGGGCTATGGCTACACCTTC
CASKGWVGYGYTF
>.|TRBJ1-1|.|TRBV7-9
TGTGCCAGCAGCTTAGTCAAAGGGAGCGCCACTGAAGCTTTCTTT
CASSLVKGSATEAFF
>.|TRBJ1-1|TRBD1|TRBV19
TGTGCCAGTACCAAAGACAGGGCGGAGGCTTTCTTT
CASTKDRAEAFF
>once|TRBJ2-1|TRBD2|TRBV7-6
TGTGCCAGCAGCCTCTATAGCGGGGCGGGTAATGAGCAGTTCTTC
CASSLYSGAGNEQFF
>.|TRBJ2-1|.|TRBV12-5
TGTGCTAGTGGGTTAACCGGGAACTACAATGAGCAGTTCTTC
CASGLTGNYNEQFF
>.|TRBJ2-1|TRBD2|TRBV9
TGTGCCAGCAGCGTAGTGGCTAGCGGGGGGAACAATGAGCAGTTCTTC
CASSVVASGGNNEQFF
>.|TRBJ2-1|TRBD1|TRBV7-3
TGTGCCAGCAGCAAACCGGGACAGCGATACAATGAGCAGTTCTTC
CASSKPGQRYNEQFF
>.|TRBJ1-2|TRBD1|TRBV28
TGTGCCAGCAGTGCAGGGGGCTTTAGAGACTATGGCTACACCTTC
CASSAGGFRDYGYTF
>few|TRBJ1-1|.|TRBV19
TGTGCCAGTAGTATCATCGCAGGGAACACTGAAGCTTTCTTT
CASSIIAGNTEAFF
>.|TRBJ1-4|TRBD1|TRBV6-2/TRBV6-3
TGTGCCAGCAGTTACGGGGGAGGGGGCGAAAAACTGTTTTTT
CASSYGGGGEKLFF
>.|TRBJ2-3|TRBD1|TRBV14
TGTGCCAGCAGCCCAGAGTTTGGGACAGCCACAGATACGCAGTATTTT
CASSPEFGTATDTQYF
>.|TRBJ2-1|.|TRBV6-1
TGTGCCAGCAGTGAAGCGCTCGGTAGCGGCTCCTACAATGAGCAGTTCTTC
CASSEALGSGSYNEQFF
>.|TRBJ2-5|.|TRBV14
TGTGCCAGCAGCCAACTTGTACAGGCAGAGACCCAGTACTTC
CASSQLVQAETQYF
>.|TRBJ2-2|TRBD2|TRBV10-1
TGCGCCAGCGGACTAGCGGGGGCCTCGAACACCGGGGAGCTGTTTTTT
CASGLAGASNTGELFF
>.|TRBJ2-1|TRBD2|TRBV4-2
TGTGCCAGCAGCCAAGGATCTAGCGGGCAGTTCTTC
CASSQGSSGQFF
>.|TRBJ2-3|TRBD2|TRBV12-5
TGTGCTAGTGGTTTGGGGTCGGGGGGGGATACGCAGTATTTT
CASGLGSGGDTQYF
>once|TRBJ2-3|.|TRBV7-9
TGTGCCAGCAGCGCCCAGCGGGATACGCAGTATTTT
CASSAQRDTQYF
>.|TRBJ2-7|.|TRBV6-5
TGTGCCAGCAGCCTTGTTGGGTTGCCCTACGAGCAGTACTTC
CASSLVGLPYEQYF
>.|TRBJ1-2|TRBD1|TRBV5-1
TGCGCCAGCAGCTTAGATGACAGGGCAGGTGGCTACACCTTC
CASSLDDRAGGYTF
>.|TRBJ1-2|TRBD1|TRBV18
TGTGCCAGCTCACCACTCGGACAGGGGGGAGGCTATGGCTACACCTTC
CASSPLGQGGGYGYTF
>.|TRBJ1-2|.|TRBV5-1
TGCGCCAGCGCGGGGGACGCAACTTCCTATGGCTACACCTTC
CASAGDATSYGYTF
>.|TRBJ1-2|.|TRBV5-3
TGTGCCAGAAGCCCCGGGTTTAGGGGCAGAGGCTACACCTTC
CARSPGFRGRGYTF
>.|TRBJ2-2|.|TRBV24-1
TGTGCCACCAGTGATATGGGGCAGGGGAACACCGGGGAGCTGTTTTTT
CATSDMGQGNTGELFF
>.|TRBJ1-1|.|TRBV6-1
TGTGCCAGCAGTGAGGGGGCTTTGAACACTGAAGCTTTCTTT
CASSEGALNTEAFF
>.|TRBJ2-2|.|TRBV6-2/TRBV6-3
TGTGCCAGCAGCCTTACCCGGGCCACCGGGGAGCTGTTTTTT
CASSLTRATGELFF
>few|TRBJ2-7|TRBD2|TRBV6-1
TGTGCCAGCAGTGAAGCCCGTTCCGCGGGGAGGGGCTACGAGCAGTACTTC
CASSEARSAGRGYEQYF
>once|TRBJ2-2|.|TRBV7-9
TGTGCCAGCAGCCCAGCGATAAACACCGGGGAGCTGTTTTTT
CASSPAINTGELFF
>once|TRBJ2-7|TRBD1|TRBV7-2
TGTGCCAGCACACTACGACAGGGCTCCTACGAGCAGTACTTC
CASTLRQGSYEQYF
>.|TRBJ1-5|TRBD1|TRBV19
TGTGCCAGTAGTCTCTGGACAGGTAGGAGCAATCAGCCCCAGCATTTT
CASSLWTGRSNQPQHF
>.|TRBJ2-5|TRBD2|TRBV27
TGTGCCAGCAGTGCCGCGAGAGCGGGGCGGACCCAGTACTTC
CASSAARAGRTQYF
>.|TRBJ2-5|TRBD2|TRBV28
TGTGCCAGCAGTTCCCTCCAGACTAGCGGGGTGGGCCGGGAGACCCAGTACTTC
CASSSLQTSGVGRETQYF
>.|TRBJ1-4|.|TRBV28
TGTGCCAGCAGTTCCATCTCAGGAGCAACTAATGAAAAACTGTTTTTT
CASSSISGATNEKLFF
>.|TRBJ1-3|.|TRBV28
TGTGCCAGCAGTCGGGACTTTGCCTCCTCTGGGAACACCATATATTTT
CASSRDFASSGNTIYF
>.|TRBJ2-5|.|TRBV28
TGTGCCAGCAGTTTAGGCGGGGCTCGAGAGACCCAGTACTTC
CASSLGGARETQYF
>.|TRBJ1-3|.|TRBV19
TGTGCCAGTACCGTGCGGGAGGCTGGAAACACCATATATTTT
CASTVREAGNTIYF
>.|TRBJ2-5|TRBD2|TRBV4-2
TGTGCCAGCAGCCAAGATCTTGCCGCGGGGGCTAGCGGGGGTCGTTACCAAGAGACCCAGTACTTC
CASSQDLAAGASGGRYQETQYF
>.|TRBJ1-3|.|TRBV9
TGTGCCAGCAGCCCCCCCGCTGGAAACACCATATATTTT
CASSPPAGNTIYF
>.|TRBJ2-2|.|TRBV5-1
TGCGCCAGCAGCTTCCTGGGTCCAGGGGCCTTCGGCGGGGAGCTGTTTTTT
CASSFLGPGAFGGELFF
>.|TRBJ1-4|TRBD1|TRBV24-1
TGTGCCACCAGTGATACCCGGGACAGCGAAAAACTGTTTTTT
CATSDTRDSEKLFF
>.|TRBJ1-2|TRBD1|TRBV29-1
TGCAGCGTAGGACAGGGGGGCGGCTATGGCTACACCTTC
CSVGQGGGYGYTF
>once|TRBJ2-1|TRBD1|TRBV19
TGTGCCAGTAGAGGGGACAGGGGGTACAATGAGCAGTTCTTC
CASRGDRGYNEQFF
>.|TRBJ1-1|TRBD1|TRBV29-1
TGCAGCGTAGGACAGGGGAACACTGAAGCTTTCTTT
CSVGQGNTEAFF
>.|TRBJ1-2|TRBD1|TRBV10-3
TGTGCCATCAGTGAGCGAGGCAGGGGGCCTGACGGGGATCTATACTACTACTATGGCTACACCTTC
CAISERGRGPDGDLYYYYGYTF
>.|TRBJ2-3|.|TRBV10-2
TGCGCCAGCATAGAATCAGGTCGCACAGATACGCAGTATTTT
CASIESGRTDTQYF